This T cell receptor beta chain originates from a study of blood T cells in healthy people across ages. Next came a second PCR, run for about 6 to 11 cycles, which used a sample-barcoded 5' primer along with a J-beta primer mix. Each CDR3 protein is one row after TCRdb ran MiXCR on the 5' RACE reads. This table has 600,000 or so distinct CDR3 sequences, around 31% appearing once. This clonotype was counted between two and nine times. Given a much more abundant clone one base away, this may be a read error. The germline V and J ends were trimmed by 5 bases and 5 bases, with 18 bases remaining between them. CDR3 length: 15 amino acids. Germline V gene lookup returns CDR1 SGHTA and CDR2 FQGTGA.

Input material: blood. The receptor was isolated from a woman of 80 years or more in good health. This chain links TRBV7-3 with TRBJ2-5, with D possibly matching TRBD1 (5 bases). CDR3 residues: CASSKDGRVTETQYF. CDR3 nucleotides: TGTGCCAGCAGCAAAGACGGCAGGGTAACGGAGACCCAGTACTTC.